The entry below describes one T cell receptor beta chain. Its antigen is unidentified. The data are from a study of T cells in localized non-small cell lung cancer. The study, taken as a whole, reports: There were a median around 60 of the top 100 tumor clones appearing in adjacent lung. T cell clonality was highest in uninvolved adjacent lung, above tumor.

Some clones are missing from TCRdb's copy, which holds only in-frame ones; the method was immunoSEQ multiplex PCR. The sample has tens of thousands of clones; about nine tenths are singletons. Germline V CDR1 and CDR2: MDHEN, SYDVKM. V dropped 3 bases and J dropped 4 bases, with 9 bases sitting between them. The CDR3 loop spans 13 amino acids. The receptor's source is a man aged 40-75 years with stage I squamous cell lung carcinoma. This specimen was peripheral blood, taken before any cancer treatment. This chain links TRBV28 with TRBJ1-2; D remains unclear. The CDR3, as DNA: TGTGCCAGCAGTTTCGGTTCCCTCTATGGCTACACCTTC. Its translation: CASSFGSLYGYTF.